This T cell receptor (beta chain) derives from a study of cytomegalovirus exposure and HLA in healthy donors. General study points: Associated with HLA alleles at 0.05 false discovery rate in a later analysis were 16,951 TCR beta sequences.

Primers: 60 Vbeta forward and 13 Jbeta reverse. Repertoires were generated with immunoSEQ multiplex PCR, while TCRdb's copy carries only in-frame clones and drops some. The sample lists around 150,000 clones; roughly 68% were seen once. Concerning this clone itself: Its antigen is not identified. The junction and the germline gene differ at one end; a read error may be behind it.

The length of the CDR3 is 15 residues. In germline, CDR1 is SGHRS, CDR2 YFSETQ. The J gene is TRBJ2-7, the V gene TRBV5-1, with TRBD2 identical over 7 bases. The sample was PBMCs. The receptor was isolated from a man aged 30-40 years in good health and CMV-seropositive. The DNA for the CDR3 is TGCGCCGGCAGCTTGGGAGGGAGCAGAGAAGTCCGGCAGTACTTC. As protein: CAGSLGGSREVRQYF.